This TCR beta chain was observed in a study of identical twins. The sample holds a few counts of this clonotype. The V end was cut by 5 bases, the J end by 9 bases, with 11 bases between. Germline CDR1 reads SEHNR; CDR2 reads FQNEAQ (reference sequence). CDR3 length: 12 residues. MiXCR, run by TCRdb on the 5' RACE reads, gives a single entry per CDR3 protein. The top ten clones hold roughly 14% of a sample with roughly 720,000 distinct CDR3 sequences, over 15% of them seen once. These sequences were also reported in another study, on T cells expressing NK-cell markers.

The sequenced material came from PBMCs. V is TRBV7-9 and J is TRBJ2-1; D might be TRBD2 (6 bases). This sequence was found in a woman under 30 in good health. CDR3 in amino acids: CASSLEGTEQFF. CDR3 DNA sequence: TGTGCCAGCAGCCTGGAGGGCACTGAGCAGTTCTTC.